What follows describes a single T cell receptor (beta chain). V shed 5 bases and J 4 bases; nucleotides not matched to a gene: 10. This CDR3 is built from 15 residues. Germline V gives CDR1 MNHEY, CDR2 SMNVEV (reference sequence). This record belongs to a study of blood T cell repertoires in COVID-19. Produced via immunoSEQ multiplex PCR; TCRdb's table is partial and in-frame only. This table holds about 400,000 clones, around 90% found once. This TCR was recovered from a woman aged 40 to 50 with acute COVID-19. Source material: PBMCs or T cells enriched from blood (not recorded which). This sequence joins TRBV27 and TRBJ2-7, with TRBD1 identical over 8 bases. CDR3 coding DNA: TGTGCCAGCAGTCCGGACAGGGTGGAAGGATACGAGCAGTACTTC. It yields the protein CASSPDRVEGYEQYF.